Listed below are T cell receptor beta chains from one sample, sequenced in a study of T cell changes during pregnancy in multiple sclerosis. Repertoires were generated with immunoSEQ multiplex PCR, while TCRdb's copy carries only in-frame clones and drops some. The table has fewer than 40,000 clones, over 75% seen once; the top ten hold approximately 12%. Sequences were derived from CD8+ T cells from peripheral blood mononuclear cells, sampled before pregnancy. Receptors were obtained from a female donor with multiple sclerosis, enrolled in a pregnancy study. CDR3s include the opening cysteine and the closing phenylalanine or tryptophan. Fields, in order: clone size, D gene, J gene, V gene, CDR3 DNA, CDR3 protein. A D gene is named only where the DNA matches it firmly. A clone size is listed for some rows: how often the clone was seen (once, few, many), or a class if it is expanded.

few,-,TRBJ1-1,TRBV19,TGTGCCAGTAGTATCCCCCAAGAAGCTTTCTTT,CASSIPQEAFF
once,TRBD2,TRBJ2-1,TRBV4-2,TGTGCCAGCAGCCAAGAGGGGGGGATAGCGGGAGGGCCCCTTAATGAGCAGTTCTTC,CASSQEGGIAGGPLNEQFF
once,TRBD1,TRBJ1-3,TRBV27,TGTGCCAGCAGGGGACAGAACTCTGGAAACACCATATATTTT,CASRGQNSGNTIYF
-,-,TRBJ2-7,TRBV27,TGTGCCAGCGGGTGGCAGGGGATCTACGAGCAGTACTTC,CASGWQGIYEQYF
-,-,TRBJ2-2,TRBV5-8,TGTGCCAGCATAGGAGGGACGCCAACCGGGGAGCTGTTTTTT,CASIGGTPTGELFF
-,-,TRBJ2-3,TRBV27,TGTGCCAGCAGTTTAATTGGGGGGTGGGGAGATACGCAGTATTTT,CASSLIGGWGDTQYF
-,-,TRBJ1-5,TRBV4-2,TGTGCCAGCAGCCGCTCCGGGCGGGGGACCAATCAGCCCCAGCATTTT,CASSRSGRGTNQPQHF
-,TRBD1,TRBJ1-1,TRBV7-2,TGTGCCAGCAGCCCACAGGGGGTCTGGACTGAAGCTTTCTTT,CASSPQGVWTEAFF
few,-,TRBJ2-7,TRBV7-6,TGTGCCAGCAGCTTAGAGGAGGGGATCGGCTACGAGCAGTACTTC,CASSLEEGIGYEQYF
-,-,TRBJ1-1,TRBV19,TGTGCCAGTAGTTCCAGGGGAGCTGAAGCTTTCTTT,CASSSRGAEAFF
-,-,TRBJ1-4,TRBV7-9,TGTGCCAGCAGCCCCCCAGCGACAACTAATGAAAAACTGTTTTTT,CASSPPATTNEKLFF
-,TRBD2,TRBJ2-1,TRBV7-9,TGTGCCAGCATCCTCCCCACTAGCGGGAGTACCAACAATGAGCAGTTCTTC,CASILPTSGSTNNEQFF
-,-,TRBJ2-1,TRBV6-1,TGTGCCAGCCGGCGCGGCCCCTACAATGAGCAGTTCTTC,CASRRGPYNEQFF
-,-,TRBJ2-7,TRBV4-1,TGCGCCAGCAGCCAAGAAGGGGGAGCATTGGGGAACGAGCAGTACTTC,CASSQEGGALGNEQYF
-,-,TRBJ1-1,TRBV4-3,TGCGCCAGCAGCCAAGATTCGGGAACTGAAGCTTTCTTT,CASSQDSGTEAFF
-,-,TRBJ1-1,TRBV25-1,TGTGCCAGCATATCAGGGTGGAGCACTGAAGCTTTCTTT,CASISGWSTEAFF